Below are 3 T cell receptor beta chains sequenced from a single sample in a study of metastatic and nonmetastatic thyroid tumors. Through MiXCR, TCRdb re-clonotyped the PCR reads. The profile covers roughly 16,000 clones, with roughly a quarter appearing a single time and around an eighth taken by the ten largest. Nobody among the patients had been given any treatment before thyroid surgery. Sample: tumor tissue. The receptors come from a male donor with papillary thyroid cancer or a benign thyroid nodule (not recorded which). Some clones in this sample may be carry-over from other donors' samples.

Concerning this clone itself: A much larger clone sits a single nucleotide away, making a read error possible. The chain is built from TRBV7-9 and TRBJ1-1, with D possibly being TRBD1 (6 bases). CDR1 is SEHNR, CDR2 FQNEAQ, per germline (reference sequence). The V gene lost 7 bases and the J gene lost 3 bases, with 6 bases spanning the gap. CDR3 size: 11 residues. CDR3 amino acids: CASKGDTEAFF. CDR3 nucleotide sequence: TGTGCCAGCAAGGGGGACACTGAAGCTTTCTTT.

The CDR3 coding sequence is TGTGCCAGCAGTTACTGGGGAGTTAATACCGGGGAGCTGTTTTTT. This translates into CASSYWGVNTGELFF. V and J are TRBV6-5 and TRBJ2-2, with D perhaps matching TRBD2 (5 bases). The CDR3 spans 15 residues. Germline values: CDR1 MNHEY, CDR2 SVGAGI. V was cut by 1 base and J by 5 bases, with 11 bases left in between.

CDR3 bases: TGTGCCAGCAGCGTAGGCCTCGCGAGGGGGGCGAATGGCTACACCTTC. Protein sequence: CASSVGLARGANGYTF. The chain couples TRBV9 to TRBJ1-2; D perhaps matches TRBD1 (6 bases). Germline CDR1 reads SGDLS; CDR2 reads YYNGEE. V was clipped by 0 bases and J by 6 bases, with 18 bases between them. There are 16 residues in the CDR3.